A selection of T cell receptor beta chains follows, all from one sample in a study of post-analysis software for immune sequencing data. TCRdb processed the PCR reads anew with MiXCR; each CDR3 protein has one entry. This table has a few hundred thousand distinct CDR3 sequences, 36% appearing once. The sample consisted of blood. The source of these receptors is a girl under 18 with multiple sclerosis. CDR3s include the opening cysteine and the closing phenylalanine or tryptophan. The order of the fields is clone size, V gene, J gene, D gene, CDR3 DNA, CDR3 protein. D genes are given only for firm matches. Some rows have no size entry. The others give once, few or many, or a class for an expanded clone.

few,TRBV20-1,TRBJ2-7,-,TGCAGTGCTATACTAGCAAGCCCCCACGAGCAGTACTTC,CSAILASPHEQYF
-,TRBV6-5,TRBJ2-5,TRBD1,TGTGCCAGCAGTTTCGGGACAGGGGGCGCCCCGGGGGCTGAGACCCAGTACTTC,CASSFGTGGAPGAETQYF
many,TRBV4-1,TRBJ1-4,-,TGCGCCAGCAGTCCACAGGGATGGGAAAAACTGTTTTTT,CASSPQGWEKLFF
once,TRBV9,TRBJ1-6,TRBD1,TGTGCCAGCAGCCCGGGACAGGGGAACGATTCACCCCTCCACTTT,CASSPGQGNDSPLHF
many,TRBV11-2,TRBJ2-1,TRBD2,TGTGCCAGCAGCCACGGACTAGCTTTAAGCTCCTACAATGAGCAGTTCTTC,CASSHGLALSSYNEQFF
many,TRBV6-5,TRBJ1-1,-,TGTGCCAGCAGCTCCCTCTCCTATGAAGCTTTCTTT,CASSSLSYEAFF
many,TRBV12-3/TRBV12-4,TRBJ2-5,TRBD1,TGTGCCAGCAGTGGGACAGTGTCCCCTCAAGAGACCCAGTACTTC,CASSGTVSPQETQYF
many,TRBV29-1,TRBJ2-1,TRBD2,TGCAGCCTGCGAATAGCGGGAGGTGAGCAGTTCTTC,CSLRIAGGEQFF
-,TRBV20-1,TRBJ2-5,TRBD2,TGCAGTGCTAGGGCTAGCGGGAGCCCCGTCCAAGAGACCCAGTACTTC,CSARASGSPVQETQYF
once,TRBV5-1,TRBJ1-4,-,TGCGCCAGCAGCTCCTGGGGGACTGTCAATGAAAAACTGTTTTTT,CASSSWGTVNEKLFF
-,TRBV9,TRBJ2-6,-,TGTGCCAGCGCTAACAGCGCCGGGGCCGGGGCCAACGTCCTGACTTTC,CASANSAGAGANVLTF
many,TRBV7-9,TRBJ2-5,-,TGTGCCAGCAGCCTAGCGATGCCCTCGCCGGCGGGGACCCAGTACTTC,CASSLAMPSPAGTQYF
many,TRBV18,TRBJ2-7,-,TGTGCCAGCTCACGCCAGGGACACTTCGACGAGCAGTACTTC,CASSRQGHFDEQYF
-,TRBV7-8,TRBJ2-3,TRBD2,TGTGCCAGCAGCCCTCTAAGCGGGGCAGGCACAGATACGCAGTATTTT,CASSPLSGAGTDTQYF
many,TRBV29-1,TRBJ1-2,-,TGCAGCGTGGGGGGGGTGAAGGACTATGGCTACACCTTC,CSVGGVKDYGYTF
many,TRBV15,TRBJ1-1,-,TGTGCCACCAGCAGAGGTTCCCAGGGCAGGGACACTGAAGCTTTCTTT,CATSRGSQGRDTEAFF
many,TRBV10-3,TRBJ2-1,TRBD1,TGTGCCATCAGTGGGGGGACAGTGAGGGGCGATGAGCAGTTCTTC,CAISGGTVRGDEQFF
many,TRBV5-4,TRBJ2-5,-,TGTGCCAGCAGCCCTGTCGGGGGCCAAGAGACCCAGTACTTC,CASSPVGGQETQYF
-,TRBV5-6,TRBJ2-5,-,TGTGCCAGCAGCTTATTCGGACAAGAGAAGACCCAGTACTTC,CASSLFGQEKTQYF
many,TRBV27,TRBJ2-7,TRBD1,TGTGCCAGCAGTTTGACAGGGAGACTCCACGAGCAGTACTTC,CASSLTGRLHEQYF
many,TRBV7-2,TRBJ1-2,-,TGTGCCAGCAGCTCGCGTCAGTACGGCTACACCTTC,CASSSRQYGYTF
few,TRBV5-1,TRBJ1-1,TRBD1,TGCGCCAGCAGCTCGAAGGGACAGGGGGGGGCGGAAGCTTTCTTT,CASSSKGQGGAEAFF
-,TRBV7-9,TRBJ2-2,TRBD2,TGTGCCAGCAGCTTAGGCGGAAGAGGGACTAGCGGCGGGGAGCTGTTTTTT,CASSLGGRGTSGGELFF
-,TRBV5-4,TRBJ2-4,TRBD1,TGTGCCAGCAGTGGGACAGGGACGGCGAACATTCAGTACTTC,CASSGTGTANIQYF
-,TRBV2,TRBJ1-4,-,TGTGCCAGCAGCACCGCTCCCCTTGGGGCGGCTAACGAAGAACTGTTTTTT,CASSTAPLGAANEELFF
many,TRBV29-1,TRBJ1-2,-,TGCAGCGTCGCCAATACTAACTATGGCTACACCTTC,CSVANTNYGYTF
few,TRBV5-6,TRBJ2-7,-,TGTGCCAGCAGCTCCCGGGCTAGTGTCGTTTGGCACGAGCAGTACTTC,CASSSRASVVWHEQYF
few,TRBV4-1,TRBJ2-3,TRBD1,TGCGCCAGCAGCCTACACGGGACAGGTAGCACAGATACGCAGTATTTT,CASSLHGTGSTDTQYF
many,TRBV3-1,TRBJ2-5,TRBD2,TGTGCCAGCAGCCCTGGACTAGCGGGAGGAGAAGAGACCCAGTACTTC,CASSPGLAGGEETQYF
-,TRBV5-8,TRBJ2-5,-,TGTGCCGGCAGCTTGGATAAGTTCCCTGAGACCCAGTACTTC,CAGSLDKFPETQYF
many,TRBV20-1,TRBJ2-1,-,TGCAGTGCTAGAGATGCGGCTAAGGCTAATAATGAGCAGTTCTTC,CSARDAAKANNEQFF
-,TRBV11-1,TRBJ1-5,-,TGTGCCAGCAGCTTAGCCTCGAAGGGTGGTAGTGCCAATCAGCCCCAGCATTTT,CASSLASKGGSANQPQHF
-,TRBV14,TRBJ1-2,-,TGTGCCAGCAGCCGATCGACAGCGACCAGCTATGGCTACACCTTC,CASSRSTATSYGYTF
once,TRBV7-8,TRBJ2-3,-,TGTGCCAGCAGCTTAGCTTGGACAGATACGCAGTATTTT,CASSLAWTDTQYF
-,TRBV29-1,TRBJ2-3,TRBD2,TGCAGCGTTCGGGAGGGAGCCAGGCGGGATGCGCAGTATTTT,CSVREGARRDAQYF
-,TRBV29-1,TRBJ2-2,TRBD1,TGCAGCGTTGAAGAGGGTGGACAGGGGGTCCGTGGGGAGCTGTTTTTT,CSVEEGGQGVRGELFF
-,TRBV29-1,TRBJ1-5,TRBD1,TGCAGCGTTATTGATAAGACAGGGGGCATGGATAGCAATCAGCCCCAGCATTTT,CSVIDKTGGMDSNQPQHF
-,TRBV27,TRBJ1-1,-,TGTGCCAGCAGTTGTTCGGGGAGCAGTCGGGCGATGAGCACTGAAGCTTTCTTT,CASSCSGSSRAMSTEAFF
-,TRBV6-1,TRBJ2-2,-,TGTGCCAGCAGCGGCGGGACCGACCGTGTCTCGGGGGAGCTGTTTTTT,CASSGGTDRVSGELFF
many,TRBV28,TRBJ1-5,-,TGTGCCAGCAGTTTACCGGGGGCCGGCAATCAGCCCCAGCATTTT,CASSLPGAGNQPQHF
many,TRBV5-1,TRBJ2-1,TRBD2,TGCGCCAGCAGCTTACGACTAGCGGGGGGGAGAGGGGATGAGCAGTTCTTC,CASSLRLAGGRGDEQFF
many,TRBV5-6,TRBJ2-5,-,TGTGCCAGCAGCTTGGGGACGCAAGAGACCCAGTACTTC,CASSLGTQETQYF
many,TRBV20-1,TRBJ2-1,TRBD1,TGCAGTGCTAGAAATCTCCTCGGACAGGGGGGGTCCTACAATGAGCAGTTCTTC,CSARNLLGQGGSYNEQFF
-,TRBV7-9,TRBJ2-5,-,TGTGCCCTGGCCAAGTTGTCAGGGTCCCAAGAGACCCAGTACTTC,CALAKLSGSQETQYF
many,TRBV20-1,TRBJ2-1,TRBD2,TGCAGTGCTAGTTCGGGGGGGGGGACTAGAGAGCAGTTCTTC,CSASSGGGTREQFF
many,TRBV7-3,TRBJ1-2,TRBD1,TGTGCCAGCAGCGAGGACAGGGCTTCCTATGGCTACACCTTC,CASSEDRASYGYTF
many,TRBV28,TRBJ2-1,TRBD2,TGTGCCAGCAGTTTAGGAACTAGCGCCAACAATGAGCAGTTCTTC,CASSLGTSANNEQFF
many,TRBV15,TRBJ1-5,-,TGTGCCACCAGCAGAGAAAAATTGGGGGCAGTAGACAATCAGCCCCAGCATTTT,CATSREKLGAVDNQPQHF
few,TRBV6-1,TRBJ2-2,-,TGTGCCAGCAGACCAGGGGAGGCCGGGGAGCTGTTTTTT,CASRPGEAGELFF
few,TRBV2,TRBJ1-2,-,TGTGCCAGCAGTGAGGCAGGGTATGGCTACACCTTC,CASSEAGYGYTF
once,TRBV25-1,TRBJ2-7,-,TGTGCCAGCAGTGAGGGATACGAGCAGTACTTC,CASSEGYEQYF
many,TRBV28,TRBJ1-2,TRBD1,TGTGCCAGCAGAACCGGACAGGGCGGAAGGGGCTACACCTTC,CASRTGQGGRGYTF
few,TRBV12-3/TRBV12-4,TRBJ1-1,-,TGTGCCAGCACTAGACAGAGCATGAACACTGAAGCTTTCTTT,CASTRQSMNTEAFF